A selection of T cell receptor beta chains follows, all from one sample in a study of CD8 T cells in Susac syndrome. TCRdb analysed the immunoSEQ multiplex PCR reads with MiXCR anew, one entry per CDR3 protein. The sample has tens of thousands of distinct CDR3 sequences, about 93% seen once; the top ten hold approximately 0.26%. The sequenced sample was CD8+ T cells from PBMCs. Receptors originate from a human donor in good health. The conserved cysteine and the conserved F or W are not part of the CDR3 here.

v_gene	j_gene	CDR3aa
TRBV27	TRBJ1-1	ASSFDWRNTEAF
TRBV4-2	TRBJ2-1	ASSPRLSLAGTDEQF
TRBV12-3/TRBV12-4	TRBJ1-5	ASSFLGSNQPQH
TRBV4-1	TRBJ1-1	ASSHGTVNTEAF
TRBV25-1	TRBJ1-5	ASSESFSGGSQPQH
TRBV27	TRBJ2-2	ASSTGRWSGELF
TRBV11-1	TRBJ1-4	ASSLLDTFATNEKLF
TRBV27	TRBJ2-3	ASSLSTSGTDTQY
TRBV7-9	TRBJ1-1	ASSSIDRAGTEAF
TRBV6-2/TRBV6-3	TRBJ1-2	ASSPGGGNYGYT
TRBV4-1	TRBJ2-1	ASSLSRGSSYNEQF
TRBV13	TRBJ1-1	ASSRGPSRAF
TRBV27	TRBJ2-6	ASSLGLAGTGANVLT
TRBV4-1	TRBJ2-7	ASSHGTSYEQY
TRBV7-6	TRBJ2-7	ASSRDTFSPYEQY
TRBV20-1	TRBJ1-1	SAGVGGTEAF
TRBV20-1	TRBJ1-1	SARDFRTGGTEAF
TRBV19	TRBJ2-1	ASQAGGDYNEQF
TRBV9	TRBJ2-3	ASSNPRERGTDTQY
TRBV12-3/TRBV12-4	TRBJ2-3	ASSFPGMLLADTQY
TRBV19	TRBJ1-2	ASTAGYGYT
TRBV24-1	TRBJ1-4	ATVLGGKLF
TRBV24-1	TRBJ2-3	ATSAPDTQY
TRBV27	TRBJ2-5	ASSLLGGPSLRETQY
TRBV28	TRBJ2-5	ASSFRGKDLKTQY
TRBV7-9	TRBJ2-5	ASSDGLAGAEETQY
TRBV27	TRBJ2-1	ASRTTGFDEQF
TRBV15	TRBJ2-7	ATSIQVALNHYEQY
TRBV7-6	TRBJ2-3	ASSLAGLAGGPKDTQY
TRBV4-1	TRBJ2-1	ASSPEDSYNEQF
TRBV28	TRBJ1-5	ASSLTGTRQPQH
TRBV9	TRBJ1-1	ASSDTALNTEAF
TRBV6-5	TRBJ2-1	ASSYGGVLAGGNNEQF
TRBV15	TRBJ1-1	ATSQGRGTEAF
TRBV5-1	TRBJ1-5	ASSDGEYSNQPQH
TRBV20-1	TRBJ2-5	SAREIPATTGEETQY
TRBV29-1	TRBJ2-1	SAYGGRSFEQF
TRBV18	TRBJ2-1	ASSLPGTGASYNEQF
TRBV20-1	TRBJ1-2	SARDMGHRANYCYT
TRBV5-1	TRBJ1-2	ASSPGPQGGHGYT
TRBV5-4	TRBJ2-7	ASSTGQGPSYEQY
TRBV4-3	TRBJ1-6	ASSQDNLLYNSPLH
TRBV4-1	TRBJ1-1	ASSLQGGDTEAF
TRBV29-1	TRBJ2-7	SVAPTGLGEQY
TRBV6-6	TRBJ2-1	ASSYSLNEQF
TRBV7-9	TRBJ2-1	ASSQQGGPNNEQF
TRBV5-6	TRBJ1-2	ASSGTGGGYT
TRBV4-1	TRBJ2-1	ASSHPTSGRTSSYNEQF
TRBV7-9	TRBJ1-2	ASSVDGSPSYGYT
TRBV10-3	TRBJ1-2	AISDPGQGAGGYT
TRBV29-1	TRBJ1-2	SVEDRNGYT